Presented here are 5 T cell receptor beta chains from one specimen sequenced in a study of cytomegalovirus exposure and HLA in healthy donors. The PCR had 60 Vbeta and 13 Jbeta primers. Produced via immunoSEQ multiplex PCR; TCRdb's table is partial and in-frame only. The data show 200,000 to 250,000 clones, roughly 70% seen once. Sample: PBMCs. All receptors come from a woman aged 25 to 45 in good health and CMV-seronegative.

V is TRBV6-6 and J is TRBJ2-7; the D gene is possibly TRBD2 (6 bases). CDR1 MNHNY and CDR2 SVGAGI come from the germline V gene (reference sequence). V lost 5 bases, J lost 2 bases, and 19 bases lay in between. The CDR3 length is 16 residues. The chain's CDR3 is CASSPPLALVTYEQYF. The CDR3 nucleotides read TGTGCCAGCAGTCCCCCCCTAGCGTTGGTGACCTACGAGCAGTACTTC.

The chain has TRBV7-9 and TRBJ2-7; unclear D gene. This CDR3 comprises 14 residues. Trimming left V 5 bases short and J 4 bases short, with 15 bases between. Germline values: CDR1 SEHNR, CDR2 FQNEAQ (reference sequence). The CDR3 loop reads CASSLNSGLYEQYF. Here the CDR3 DNA reads TGTGCCAGCAGCCTCAACAGTGGGTTGTACGAGCAGTACTTC.

J is TRBJ1-2 and V is TRBV25-1, with a tentative D call TRBD1 (5 bases). V was pared by 3 bases and J by 3 bases, with 8 bases between. Germline lookup yields CDR1 MGHDK and CDR2 SYGVNS. CDR3 length equals 13 residues. The CDR3, as DNA: TGTGCCAGCAGTGACCAGGGTTACTATGGCTACACCTTC. Translated: CASSDQGYYGYTF.

The rearrangement joins TRBV15 to TRBJ1-5; a weak D match, TRBD1 (5 bases). In germline, CDR1 is LNHNV, CDR2 YYDKDF (reference sequence). This CDR3 has 16 amino acids. V lost 1 base to trimming and J lost 5 bases, with 15 bases between them. CDR3 in amino acids: CATSRGGRELHQPQHF. CDR3 coding DNA: TGTGCCACCAGCAGAGGGGGCAGGGAACTTCATCAGCCCCAGCATTTT.

This chain uses TRBV30 with TRBJ2-1; 9 bases are a match to TRBD2. The CDR3 loop spans 14 amino acids. Germline V gene sequence: CDR1 GTSNPN, CDR2 SVGIG (reference sequence). Trimming at V came to 5 bases and at J to 0 bases, leaving 2 bases not matched to a gene. CDR3 residues: CAWVSGSSYNEQFF. Here the CDR3 DNA reads TGTGCCTGGGTTAGCGGGAGCTCCTACAATGAGCAGTTCTTC.